The next 32 T cell receptor beta chains were all read from a single sample in a study of blood T cell repertoires in COVID-19. The table came from immunoSEQ multiplex PCR; TCRdb's copy has only in-frame clones and leaves some out. The sample lists 65,000 to 85,000 clones; 80% to 90% were seen once. The material sequenced was peripheral blood. The receptors originated from a man older than 75 with COVID-19, enrolled during active disease.

This clone showed up just once. This chain connects TRBV3-1 (or the pseudogene TRBV3-2) to TRBJ2-7; possible D gene TRBD2, 7 bases. Germline V gives CDR1 LGHDT, CDR2 YNNKEL (reference sequence). The CDR3 spans 18 residues. The V gene lost 4 bases and the J gene lost 0 bases, with 22 bases spanning the gap. The CDR3 DNA follows: TGTGCCAGCAGCCGGGGGGGCGGAAGGGCCCGAGGCTCCTACGAGCAGTACTTC. Translating it yields CASSRGGGRARGSYEQYF.

The chain combines TRBV3-1 (or the pseudogene TRBV3-2) with TRBJ2-3, with 8 bases lining up with TRBD2. The CDR3 has 16 amino acids. The germline gives CDR1 LGHDT, CDR2 YNNKEL (reference sequence). V lost 2 bases and J lost 3; bases outside the gene matches: 7. The CDR3 sequence: CASSQSAASGTDTQYF. DNA for the CDR3: TGTGCCAGCAGCCAAAGTGCGGCTAGCGGGACAGATACGCAGTATTTT.

The CDR3 sequence is CASSMRRGQGGTNYGYTF. The CDR3, as DNA: TGTGCCAGTAGTATGCGTCGCGGACAGGGAGGAACTAACTATGGCTACACCTTC. The chain couples TRBV19 to TRBJ1-2; 8 positions agree with TRBD1. Looked up from germline, CDR1 is LNHDA and CDR2 is SQIVND (reference sequence). This CDR3 region has 18 residues. The V and J ends lost 3 bases and 0 bases, in that order; junction bases with no gene match: 12.

The rearrangement links TRBV5-6 to TRBJ1-2; D may be TRBD1 (5 bases). Germline V gives CDR1 SGHDT, CDR2 YYEEEE. The CDR3 sequence is 15 residues long. V was trimmed by 4 bases and J by 4 bases, leaving 17 bases between them. For the CDR3, the DNA is TGTGCCAGCAGCCCCCGGGGGAGGTCGACCTATGGCTACACCTTC. Its protein is CASSPRGRSTYGYTF.

The chain employs TRBV27 and TRBJ1-1; 8 bases are a match to TRBD1. The CDR3 spans 16 residues. Trimming at V came to 0 bases and at J to 1 base, leaving 4 bases not matched to a gene. The germline V gene encodes CDR1 MNHEY and CDR2 SMNVEV (reference sequence). CDR3 protein: CASSLSPGTGNTEAFF. For the CDR3, the DNA is TGTGCCAGCAGTTTATCTCCCGGGACAGGGAACACTGAAGCTTTCTTT.

This clone was counted a few times. This rearrangement joins TRBV5-1 to TRBJ2-5, with D possibly matching TRBD2 (6 bases). CDR1 SGHRS and CDR2 YFSETQ come from the germline V gene. The CDR3 extends over 15 amino acids. V shed 3 bases and J shed 4 bases, with 16 bases lying between them. The CDR3 here is CASSSSGTPSETQYF. CDR3 bases: TGCGCCAGCAGCTCCTCCGGGACTCCCTCAGAGACCCAGTACTTC. Full variable domain (remainder filled in from reference TRBV5-1 and TRBJ2-5): KAGVTQTPRYLIKTRGQQVTLSCSPISGHRSVSWYQQTPGQGLQFLFEYFSETQRNKGNFPGRFSGRQFSNSRSEMNVSTLELGDSALYLCASSSSGTPSETQYFGPGTRLLVL.

The table lists this clone with a count of one. The rearrangement links TRBV18 to TRBJ2-5; weak D call: TRBD2 (7 bases). The length of the CDR3 is 16 residues. The germline V gene has CDR1 KGHSH and CDR2 LQKENI. V lost 5 bases and J 0 bases, leaving 16 bases between the germline ends. Here the CDR3 reads CASSGGAANYQETQYF. In DNA form, the CDR3 reads TGTGCCAGCTCAGGGGGGGCAGCAAACTACCAAGAGACCCAGTACTTC.

This clone was observed once. This rearrangement joins TRBV4-3 to TRBJ1-2; 9 bases match TRBD1. Germline assignment: CDR1 LGHNA and CDR2 YSLEER. Trimming at V came to 2 bases and at J to 2 bases, leaving 12 bases not matched to a gene. The CDR3 covers 18 residues. CDR3 loop: CASSQFGTGTGINYGYTF. In nucleotides, the CDR3 is TGCGCCAGCAGCCAATTCGGCACCGGGACAGGGATCAACTATGGCTACACCTTC.

This clone was seen just once. V gene TRBV11-3 combines with J gene TRBJ1-4; no definite D call. The CDR3 runs 15 residues. V lost 5 bases to trimming and J lost 5 bases, with 15 bases between them. Germline assignment: CDR1 SGHNT and CDR2 YENEEA. In nucleotides, the CDR3 is TGTGCCAGCAGCCGGGGTGGAAGAGGGAATGAAAAACTGTTTTTT. Translation gives CASSRGGRGNEKLFF.

This clone was recorded a few times. This chain joins TRBV15 and TRBJ1-2; 11 bases line up with TRBD1. V was clipped by 2 bases and J by 4 bases; unmatched bases: 9. This CDR3 is 17 amino acids long. Germline loops: CDR1 LNHNV, CDR2 YYDKDF (reference sequence). Here the CDR3 DNA reads TGTGCCACCAGCAGATGGGGACAGGGGGGGTTTGGCTATGGCTACACCTTC. Its translation: CATSRWGQGGFGYGYTF.

This chain connects TRBV7-8 to TRBJ1-1; tentatively, D is TRBD1 (6 bases). Germline V gene data show CDR1 as SGHVS and CDR2 as FQNEAQ. The V and J ends lost 5 bases and 11 bases respectively, with 15 bases between them. The CDR3 covers 12 residues. CDR3 DNA: TGTGCCAGCAGCCCCTCAGGGGAAAGGGCTTTCTTT. Translated: CASSPSGERAFF.

The rearrangement links TRBV11-3 to TRBJ1-6; TRBD1 is a possible D gene (6 bases). The length of the CDR3 is 17 residues. Trimming pared 7 bases from V and 7 bases from J, leaving 23 bases between. CDR1 and CDR2 from the germline V gene are SGHNT and YENEEA. The CDR3 here is CASTSKGQGWGNSPLHF. The CDR3 bases are TGTGCCAGCACCTCAAAGGGCCAGGGGTGGGGAAATTCACCCCTCCACTTT.

This clone was picked up one time. The chain combines TRBV11-3 with TRBJ1-1; no definite D call. Germline V gene data show CDR1 as SGHNT and CDR2 as YENEEA. The CDR3 length is 12 residues. The germline V and J ends were trimmed by 4 bases and 8 bases, with 11 bases remaining between them. CDR3 in DNA: TGTGCCAGCAGCTCCGACGGACTAGAAGCTTTCTTT. It codes for CASSSDGLEAFF. The whole variable domain, remainder taken from reference TRBV11-3 and TRBJ1-1, is EAGVVQSPRYKIIEKKQPVAFWCNPISGHNTLYWYLQNLGQGPELLIRYENEEAVDDSQLPKDRFSAERLKGVDSTLKIQPAELGDSAVYLCASSSDGLEAFFGQGTRLTVV.

The chain employs TRBV27 and TRBJ2-3, with 7 bases lining up with TRBD1. V shed 0 bases, J shed 6 bases, and the junction held 0 bases outside the gene matches. This CDR3 region has 13 residues. CDR1 and CDR2 (germline): MNHEY, SMNVEV (reference sequence). The CDR3 DNA reads TGTGCCAGCAGTTTATCGACAGGGGATACGCAGTATTTT. Translation gives CASSLSTGDTQYF.

This clone showed up just once. This chain joins TRBV4-2 and TRBJ1-1; a possible D gene is TRBD1 (6 bases). V was trimmed by 6 bases and J by 0 bases, leaving 14 bases between them. Germline V lookup: CDR1 LGHNA, CDR2 YNFKEQ. CDR3 length: 15 residues. This chain's CDR3 is CASSIGRGLNTEAFF. CDR3 nucleotides: TGTGCCAGCAGTATCGGAAGGGGGTTGAACACTGAAGCTTTCTTT.

This clone was recorded a few times. The chain couples TRBV5-4 to TRBJ1-4; 10 positions match TRBD1. V lost 3 bases and J lost 10; bases outside the gene matches: 6. CDR3 length: 14 residues. CDR1 is SGHNT, CDR2 YYREEE, per germline (reference sequence). The CDR3 region is CASSSGQGVGKLFF. The DNA of the CDR3 is TGTGCCAGCAGCTCTGGACAGGGGGTGGGAAAACTGTTTTTT.

V gene TRBV7-8 combines with J gene TRBJ2-7; 9 nucleotides align to TRBD2. Germline V gene data show CDR1 as SGHVS and CDR2 as FQNEAQ. This CDR3 has 15 residues. V was clipped by 2 bases and J by 7 bases; unmatched bases: 9. The CDR3 region has the DNA TGTGCCAGCAGCTTAAGAGCGGGGGGTCCTGGAGAGCAGTACTTC. Protein sequence: CASSLRAGGPGEQYF.

Only one count was recorded for this clone. The chain carries TRBV27 and TRBJ1-2; D ambiguous. Trimming removed 1 base at V and 8 bases at J, with 11 bases between. Per germline, CDR1 MNHEY and CDR2 SMNVEV (reference sequence). CDR3 length: 13 residues. CDR3: CASSLWPLNGYTF. The DNA for the CDR3 is TGTGCCAGCAGTTTATGGCCCTTAAACGGCTACACCTTC.

The chain uses TRBV11-2 and TRBJ1-3; TRBD1 agrees at 10 bases. Germline loops: CDR1 SGHAT, CDR2 FQNNGV. The CDR3 has 16 residues. The trim removed 5 bases at V and 4 bases at J, leaving 8 bases unmatched. CDR3 bases: TGTGCCAGCAGCCCCTGGGACAGGGGAGCGGGAAACACCATATATTTT. This sequence encodes CASSPWDRGAGNTIYF.

By share of the sample, this clone is medium-sized. This chain uses TRBV4-1 with TRBJ1-1; TRBD1 agrees at 9 bases. V was pared by 5 bases and J by 1 base, with 5 bases of the junction left unmatched. Looked up from germline, CDR1 is MGHRA and CDR2 is YSYEKL. The CDR3 extends over 15 amino acids. The CDR3 region has the DNA TGCGCCAGCAGCGTATCACAGGGGGCGAACACTGAAGCTTTCTTT. Translated: CASSVSQGANTEAFF.

The CDR3 region is CASSQHLGTSNTEAFF. CDR3 DNA: TGCGCCAGCAGCCAGCACCTTGGGACATCAAACACTGAAGCTTTCTTT. The J gene is TRBJ1-1, the V gene TRBV4-1; TRBD1 might be the D (6 bases). CDR1 and CDR2 from the germline V gene are MGHRA and YSYEKL. CDR3 size: 16 residues. V was clipped by 3 bases and J by 2 bases, with 16 bases between them.

This rearrangement joins TRBV18 to TRBJ2-2, with 7 bases identical to TRBD1. Germline V gene sequence: CDR1 KGHSH, CDR2 LQKENI. Unmatched junction bases numbered 8, after V lost 3 bases and J lost 1 base. This CDR3 comprises 17 residues. This chain's CDR3 is CASSPYVGQVNTGELFF. The CDR3 DNA is TGTGCCAGCTCACCCTACGTCGGACAGGTGAACACCGGGGAGCTGTTTTTT.

This clone showed up just a few times. Other nucleotide sequences from this sample produce the same CDR3. Written as DNA, the CDR3 is TGTGCCAGCAGTAATCGGGGAAACCAGCCCCAGCATTTT. Translated: CASSNRGNQPQHF. This chain links TRBV27 with TRBJ1-5; D gene uncertain. Looked up from germline, CDR1 is MNHEY and CDR2 is SMNVEV (reference sequence). The CDR3 is 13 residues long. V was shortened by 5 bases and J by 7 bases, with 12 bases between the two germline ends.

DNA for the CDR3: TGCGCCAGCAACCTCCAGCCGGGACTAATAGCAGATACGCAGTATTTT. Translating it yields CASNLQPGLIADTQYF. This chain joins TRBV5-1 and TRBJ2-3, with 7 nucleotides matching TRBD2. Germline V gives CDR1 SGHRS, CDR2 YFSETQ. The ends lost 6 bases at V and 4 bases at J; junction bases unmatched: 14. The CDR3 sequence is 16 residues long. The full variable domain, with the rest looked up from reference TRBV5-1 and TRBJ2-3, is KAGVTQTPRYLIKTRGQQVTLSCSPISGHRSVSWYQQTPGQGLQFLFEYFSETQRNKGNFPGRFSGRQFSNSRSEMNVSTLELGDSALYLCASNLQPGLIADTQYFGPGTRLTVL.

The chain uses TRBV2 and TRBJ2-5; possible D gene TRBD1, 6 bases. Between the trimmed V and J ends, which lost 8 bases and 1 base, there was a span of 11 bases. Germline CDR1 SNHLY, CDR2 FYNNEI. The CDR3 length is 13 residues. This CDR3 is CASGRGTQETQYF. CDR3 nucleotides: TGTGCCAGCGGAAGGGGGACCCAAGAGACCCAGTACTTC.

The gene calls are TRBV29-1 and TRBJ2-3, with 10 bases that match TRBD1. V shed 4 bases and J 6 bases; nucleotides not matched to a gene: 7. Per the germline V gene, CDR1 is SQVTM and CDR2 is ANQGSEA. CDR3 length equals 14 residues. The CDR3 reads CSVGKTGGADTQYF. Written as DNA, the CDR3 is TGCAGCGTTGGAAAGACAGGGGGCGCGGATACGCAGTATTTT.

In its sample, this clone was seen once. V usage is TRBV5-1 and J usage is TRBJ2-3, with TRBD1 matching 9 bases. Germline V gene lookup returns CDR1 SGHRS and CDR2 YFSETQ. V dropped 8 bases and J dropped 0; count of bases not matched to a gene: 16. The CDR3 consists of 18 residues. CDR3 in DNA: TGCGCCAGTTACCCCGGGGGACAGGGAGCCTCTAGCACAGATACGCAGTATTTT. It encodes CASYPGGQGASSTDTQYF.

The gene calls are TRBV5-1 and TRBJ2-7; a possible D gene is TRBD1 (5 bases). Germline V CDR1 and CDR2: SGHRS, YFSETQ. CDR3 length equals 13 residues. The V end lost 0 bases, the J end lost 2 bases, and 6 bases lay between the germline ends. The DNA for the CDR3 is TGCGCCAGCAGCTTGGACAGGCCCTACGAGCAGTACTTC. It translates to CASSLDRPYEQYF.

J is TRBJ2-5 and V is TRBV7-8; D is ambiguous. Trimming shortened V by 3 bases and J by 5 bases, and 10 bases separated the two germline ends. The CDR3 contains 13 residues. Germline V gene sequence: CDR1 SGHVS, CDR2 FQNEAQ. CDR3 DNA: TGTGCCAGCAGCTTGGGCACCCCGGAGACCCAGTACTTC. Amino acid sequence: CASSLGTPETQYF.

The CDR3 here is CASGGQVFYGYTF. The CDR3 nucleotides are TGTGCCAGTGGGGGACAGGTTTTCTATGGCTACACCTTC. This rearrangement joins TRBV2 to TRBJ1-2, with 8 positions matching TRBD1. The CDR3 contains 13 residues. V trimming: 9 bases; J trimming: 4 bases; junction bases outside the gene matches: 7. CDR1 and CDR2 from the germline V gene are SNHLY and FYNNEI.

CDR3 DNA sequence: TGTGCCACCAGCAGAAATGCGGACAAGGCTTATGGCTACACCTTC. Protein product: CATSRNADKAYGYTF. The rearrangement uses TRBV15 and TRBJ1-2; D may be TRBD1 (5 bases). Trimming took 2 bases from V and 5 from J, leaving 15 bases between them. From germline, CDR1 is LNHNV and CDR2 YYDKDF (reference sequence). This CDR3 is built from 15 residues. The variable domain in full, with the rest retrieved from reference TRBV15 and TRBJ1-2, is DAMVIQNPRYQVTQFGKPVTLSCSQTLNHNVMYWYQQKSSQAPKLLFHYYDKDFNNEADTPDNFQSRRPNTSFCFLDIRSPGLGDTAMYLCATSRNADKAYGYTFGSGTRLTVV.

V and J are TRBV11-2 and TRBJ1-1, with D perhaps matching TRBD1 (6 bases). The length of the CDR3 is 13 residues. The germline V gene encodes CDR1 SGHAT and CDR2 FQNNGV. Trimming removed 2 bases at V and 6 bases at J, with 10 bases between. CDR3: CASSLQGLSEAFF. The CDR3 DNA reads TGTGCCAGCAGCTTACAGGGGCTCTCTGAAGCTTTCTTT.